This T cell receptor (beta chain) was identified in a study of cytomegalovirus exposure and HLA in healthy donors. The PCR was carried out with 60 Vbeta primers and 13 Jbeta primers. Sequenced by immunoSEQ multiplex PCR; TCRdb stores in-frame clones only, minus some. The data hold under 200,000 clones, with around 73% observed a single time. The V segment lost 8 bases and the J segment 3 bases; nucleotides outside the gene matches: 9. Per the germline V gene, CDR1 is MNHEY and CDR2 is SVGAGI. CDR3 length: 15 amino acids. The chain couples TRBV6-5 to TRBJ1-3, with 8 bases identical to TRBD1. This sequence was found in a young woman in good health and CMV-seropositive. The sequencing sample was made of PBMCs. The CDR3 coding sequence is TGTGCCAGCGGGCACAGGGGGAGCGGTGGAAACACCATATATTTT. Protein product: CASGHRGSGGNTIYF.